The rows below give T cell receptor beta chains drawn from one sample of a study of blood T cells in healthy people across ages. MiXCR, applied by TCRdb to the 5' RACE reads, yields one record per CDR3 protein. The repertoire has about 830,000 distinct CDR3 sequences, under 80% of them found once; the top ten carry 25% to 30%. Material for sequencing was blood. All receptors derive from a man aged 30 to 45 in good health. CDR3s include the opening cysteine and the closing phenylalanine or tryptophan. D genes are given only for firm matches. Only part of the rows carry a size: once, few, many, or a class if the clone is expanded.

>few|TRBJ1-5|TRBD1|TRBV2
CASGQAAGNQPQHF
TGTGCCAGCGGACAGGCCGCGGGCAATCAGCCCCAGCATTTT
>-|TRBJ2-5|TRBD2|TRBV6-2/TRBV6-3
CASSSIRTSGDIQETQYF
TGTGCCAGCAGTTCCATTCGGACTAGCGGGGATATCCAAGAGACCCAGTACTTC
>-|TRBJ1-6|-|TRBV12-3/TRBV12-4
CASSRIRGGSSPLHF
TGTGCCAGCAGCAGAATCAGGGGAGGGAGCTCACCCCTCCACTTT
>-|TRBJ2-7|-|TRBV12-3/TRBV12-4
CASSRGQAQYF
TGTGCCAGCAGTCGCGGCCAAGCGCAGTACTTC
>-|TRBJ2-1|TRBD2|TRBV4-2
CASSQVGRGYNEQFF
TGTGCCAGCAGCCAAGTTGGGAGGGGTTACAATGAGCAGTTCTTC
>-|TRBJ1-2|TRBD1|TRBV6-5
CASSFGTAANYGYTF
TGTGCCAGCAGCTTCGGGACAGCCGCTAACTATGGCTACACCTTC
>-|TRBJ2-5|-|TRBV3-1
CASSRPDGLETQYF
TGTGCCAGCAGCCGTCCGGACGGGTTGGAGACCCAGTACTTC
>few|TRBJ2-7|-|TRBV20-1
CSAPPGETSYEQYF
TGCAGTGCTCCTCCCGGGGAAACCTCCTACGAGCAGTACTTC
>-|TRBJ2-5|TRBD1|TRBV20-1
CSALDREETQYF
TGCAGTGCCCTGGACAGGGAGGAGACCCAGTACTTC
>few|TRBJ2-5|TRBD2|TRBV12-3/TRBV12-4
CASSFGGGAWETQYF
TGTGCCAGCAGTTTCGGCGGGGGGGCCTGGGAGACCCAGTACTTC
>-|TRBJ2-7|TRBD1|TRBV28
CASSSGDRRSYEQYF
TGTGCCAGCAGTTCTGGGGACAGGAGATCCTACGAGCAGTACTTC
>-|TRBJ2-3|-|TRBV27
CASGYPQYF
TGTGCCAGCGGATATCCGCAGTATTTT
>-|TRBJ2-5|-|TRBV13
CASSQRDSGETQYF
TGTGCCAGCAGCCAGAGAGACTCGGGGGAGACCCAGTACTTC
>once|TRBJ2-1|TRBD2|TRBV24-1
CATSDIGEGTYNEQFF
TGTGCCACCAGTGATATAGGGGAGGGTACCTACAATGAGCAGTTCTTC
>-|TRBJ2-4|-|TRBV6-2/TRBV6-3
CACSPGLGWNIQYF
TGTGCCTGCAGCCCCGGACTGGGATGGAACATTCAGTACTTC
>-|TRBJ2-5|-|TRBV7-9
CASSFDQMETQYF
TGTGCCAGCAGCTTTGATCAAATGGAGACCCAGTACTTC
>-|TRBJ2-7|-|TRBV5-4
CASSLDLNSYEQYF
TGTGCCAGCAGCTTGGACCTAAACTCCTACGAGCAGTACTTC
>-|TRBJ2-3|-|TRBV20-1
CSVQAVSTDTQYF
TGCAGTGTCCAGGCGGTCAGCACAGATACGCAGTATTTT
>-|TRBJ2-1|-|TRBV11-2
CASSLGQLGEQFF
TGTGCCAGCAGCTTAGGTCAACTTGGTGAGCAGTTCTTC